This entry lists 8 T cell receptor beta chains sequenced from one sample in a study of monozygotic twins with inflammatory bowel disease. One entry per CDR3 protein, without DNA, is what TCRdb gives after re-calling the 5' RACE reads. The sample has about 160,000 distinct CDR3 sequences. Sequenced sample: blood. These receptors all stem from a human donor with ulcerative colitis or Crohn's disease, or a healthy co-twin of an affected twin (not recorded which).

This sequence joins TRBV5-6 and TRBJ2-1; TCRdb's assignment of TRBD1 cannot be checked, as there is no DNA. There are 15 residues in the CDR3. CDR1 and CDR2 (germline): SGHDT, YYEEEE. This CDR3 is CASTPRDGAYNEQFF. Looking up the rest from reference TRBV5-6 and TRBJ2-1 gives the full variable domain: DAGVTQSPTHLIKTRGQQVTLRCSPKSGHDTVSWYQQALGQGPQFIFQYYEEEERQRGNFPDRFSGHQFPNYSSELNVNALLLGDSALYLCASTPRDGAYNEQFFGPGTRLTVL.

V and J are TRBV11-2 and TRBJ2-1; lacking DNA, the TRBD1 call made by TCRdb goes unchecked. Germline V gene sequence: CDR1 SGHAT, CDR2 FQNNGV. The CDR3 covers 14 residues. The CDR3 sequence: CASSLGTGTDEQFF.

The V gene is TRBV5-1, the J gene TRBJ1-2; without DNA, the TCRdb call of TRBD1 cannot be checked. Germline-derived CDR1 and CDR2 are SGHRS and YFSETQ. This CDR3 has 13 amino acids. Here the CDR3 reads CASSHGQGSGYTF.

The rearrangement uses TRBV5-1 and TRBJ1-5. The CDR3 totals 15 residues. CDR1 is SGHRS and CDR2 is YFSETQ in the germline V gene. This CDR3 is CASSLEDYSNQPQHF.

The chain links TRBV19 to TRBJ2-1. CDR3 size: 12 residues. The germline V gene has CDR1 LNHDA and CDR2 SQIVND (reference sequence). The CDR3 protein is CASSISENEQFF.

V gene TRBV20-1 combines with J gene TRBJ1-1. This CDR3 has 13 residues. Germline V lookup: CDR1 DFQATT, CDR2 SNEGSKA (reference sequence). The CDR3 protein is CSARVRVGVEAFF.

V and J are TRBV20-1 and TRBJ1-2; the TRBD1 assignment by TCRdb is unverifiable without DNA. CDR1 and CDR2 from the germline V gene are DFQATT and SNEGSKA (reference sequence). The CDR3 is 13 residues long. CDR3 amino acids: CSARDAGNYGYTF.

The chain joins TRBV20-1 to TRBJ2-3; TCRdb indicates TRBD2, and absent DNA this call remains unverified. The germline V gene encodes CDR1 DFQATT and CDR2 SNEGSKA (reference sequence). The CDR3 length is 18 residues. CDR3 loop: CSARVPRTSGGVTDTQYF.